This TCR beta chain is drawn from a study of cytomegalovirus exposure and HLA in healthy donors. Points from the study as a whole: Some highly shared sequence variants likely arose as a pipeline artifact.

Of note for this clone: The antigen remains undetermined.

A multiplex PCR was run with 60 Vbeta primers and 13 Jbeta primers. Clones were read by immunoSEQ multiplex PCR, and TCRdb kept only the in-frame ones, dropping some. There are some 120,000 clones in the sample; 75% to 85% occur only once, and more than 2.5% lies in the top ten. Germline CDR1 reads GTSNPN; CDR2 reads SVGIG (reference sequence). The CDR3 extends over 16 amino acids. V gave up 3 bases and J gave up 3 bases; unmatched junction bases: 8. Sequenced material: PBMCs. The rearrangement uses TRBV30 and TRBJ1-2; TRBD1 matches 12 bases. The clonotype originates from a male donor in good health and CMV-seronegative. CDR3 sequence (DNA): TGTGCCTGGAGGCGGGACAGGGGGCGATTCGACTATGGCTACACCTTC. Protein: CAWRRDRGRFDYGYTF.